The 9 T cell receptor beta chains below all came from one sample that was sequenced in a study of molecular identifiers for immune sequencing clone quantification. One entry per CDR3 protein, called by TCRdb with MiXCR from the PCR reads. The sample has around 460,000 distinct CDR3 sequences, roughly 24% seen once. Sequenced: naive CD8+ T cells from blood, with Jurkat cell RNA spiked in. Described subset: FACS-sorted CD8+CD4-CCR7+CD45RA+ naive T cells. These receptors were collected from a human donor in good health. Some libraries in this study had Jurkat cell RNA spiked in.

In regard to this clonotype: A read error may be the cause here, since a much bigger clone is one base away. The chain recombines TRBV5-1 with TRBJ2-5, with TRBD2 as a possible D gene (5 bases). This CDR3 comprises 16 residues. From germline, CDR1 is SGHRS and CDR2 YFSETQ. The CDR3 spells CASSLGSARYQEPQYF. Here the CDR3 DNA reads TGCGCCAGCAGCTTGGGTAGCGCCCGGTACCAAGAGCCCCAGTACTTC.

Notes on this clonotype: Its ends do not fully match the called genes, so a read error is possible. V usage is TRBV29-1 and J usage is TRBJ2-1; D is perhaps TRBD1 or TRBD2 (5 bases each). From germline, CDR1 is SQVTM and CDR2 ANQGSEA. CDR3 length: 11 amino acids. The CDR3 reads CSVGGWDEQLF. The DNA for the CDR3 is TGCAGCGTTGGGGGGTGGGATGAGCAGCTCTTC.

The chain combines TRBV20-1 with TRBJ2-1; D unresolved. V lost 5 bases and J lost 6, with 11 bases in between. The CDR3 has 12 residues. In germline, CDR1 is DFQATT, CDR2 SNEGSKA (reference sequence). Here the CDR3 DNA reads TGCAGTGCTTCACGGTATACCAATGAGCAGTTCTTC. Encoded protein: CSASRYTNEQFF.

This chain uses TRBV6-1 with TRBJ2-2; TRBD1 aligns across 7 bases. This CDR3 is 13 amino acids long. CDR1 and CDR2 from the germline V gene are MNHNS and SASEGT. Trimming cost V 10 bases and J 7 bases; bases outside gene matches: 9. The CDR3 nucleotides read TGTGCCACCGCAACAGGGGTTAGCGGGGAGCTGTTTTTT. The encoded protein is CATATGVSGELFF.

The genes are TRBV20-1 and TRBJ1-5; no firm D call. The CDR3 sequence is 13 residues long. Germline V lookup: CDR1 DFQATT, CDR2 SNEGSKA (reference sequence). V lost 3 bases and J lost 5, with 11 bases in between. The CDR3 region has the DNA TGCAGTGCTAGTGGGATAACCGATCAGCCCCAGCATTTT. Translating it yields CSASGITDQPQHF.

This clonotype has just a few counts. This rearrangement joins TRBV12-3 or TRBV12-4 to TRBJ2-5; D remains unclear. The CDR3 covers 14 residues. Trimming removed 5 bases at V and 5 bases at J, with 15 bases between. The CDR3 loop reads CASSPRTVVETQYF. CDR3 bases: TGTGCCAGCAGTCCGCGGACGGTGGTGGAGACCCAGTACTTC.

Turning to this clonotype: The junction departs from germline at one end; a sequencing error may be responsible. The J gene is TRBJ2-7, the V gene TRBV30; 12 bases line up with TRBD1. Looked up from germline, CDR1 is GTSNPN and CDR2 is SVGIG (reference sequence). The length of the CDR3 is 15 residues. The CDR3: CAWSPGQGASYERYF. In DNA form, the CDR3 reads TGTGCCTGGAGTCCGGGACAGGGGGCATCCTACGAGCGGTACTTC.

This clonotype was picked up a small number of times. V gene TRBV7-9 combines with J gene TRBJ2-7; 7 bases agree with TRBD2. Per germline, CDR1 SEHNR and CDR2 FQNEAQ (reference sequence). The CDR3 runs 13 residues. Losses at the gene ends were 5 bases for V and 2 bases for J; bases not matched to a gene: 3. This CDR3 reads CASSAAGAYEQYF. The CDR3, as DNA: TGTGCCAGCAGCGCGGCGGGGGCCTACGAGCAGTACTTC.

This clonotype was seen more than once but under ten times. The chain uses TRBV5-1 and TRBJ2-7; 8 nucleotides align to TRBD1. This CDR3 contains 15 residues. The junction had 6 bases not matched to a gene; V was cut back by 3 bases and J by 1 base. Germline lookup yields CDR1 SGHRS and CDR2 YFSETQ. CDR3 nucleotide sequence: TGCGCCAGCAGCTCAGTGACAGGGGAATCCTACGAGCAGTACTTC. Translating gives CASSSVTGESYEQYF.